The T cell receptor (beta chain) described here comes from a study of CD8 T cells in Susac syndrome. RNA totalling roughly 0.45 to 1 ug underwent reverse transcription with random hexamers. Amplification of TCR beta CDR3 used immunoSEQ multiplex PCR across 54 Vbeta and 13 Jbeta. One entry per CDR3 protein results from TCRdb running MiXCR on the immunoSEQ multiplex PCR reads. Of around 50,000 distinct CDR3 sequences in the sample, roughly 92% were seen once. CD8+ and CD4+ T cells circulating in blood were sequenced for TCR beta. The study used healthy donors as controls matched for age and sex. TEMRA cells were FACS-enriched, and CD8+ and CD4+ T cells were isolated negatively. Sequencing input: CD8+ T cells from PBMCs. The TCR was taken from a human donor in good health.

CDR3 sequence reads: CASSLSPATGTYEQYF. CDR3 sequence (DNA): TGTGCCAGCAGTTTATCCCCCGCGACAGGCACCTACGAGCAGTACTTC. The chain links TRBV27 to TRBJ2-7; D might be TRBD1 (6 bases). Looked up from germline, CDR1 is MNHEY and CDR2 is SMNVEV (reference sequence). CDR3 length: 16 residues. The V end was cut by 0 bases, the J end by 2 bases, with 14 bases between.